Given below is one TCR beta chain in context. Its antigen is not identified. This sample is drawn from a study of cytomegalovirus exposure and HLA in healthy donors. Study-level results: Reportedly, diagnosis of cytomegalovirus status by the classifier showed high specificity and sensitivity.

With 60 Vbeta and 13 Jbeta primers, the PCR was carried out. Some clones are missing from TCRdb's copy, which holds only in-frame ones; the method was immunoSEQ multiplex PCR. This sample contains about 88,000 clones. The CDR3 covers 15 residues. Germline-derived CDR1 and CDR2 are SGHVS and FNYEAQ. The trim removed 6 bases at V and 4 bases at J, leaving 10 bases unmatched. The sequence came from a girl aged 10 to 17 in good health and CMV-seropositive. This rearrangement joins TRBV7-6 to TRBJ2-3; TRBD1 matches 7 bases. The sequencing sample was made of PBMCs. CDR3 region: CASSTQGTAPDTQYF. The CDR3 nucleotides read TGTGCCAGCAGTACCCAGGGGACAGCGCCAGATACGCAGTATTTT.